The sequence of this T cell receptor (beta chain) was determined in a study of patients and donors after allogeneic stem cell transplantation. The table lists this clonotype with many counts. V dropped 6 bases and J dropped 3; count of bases not matched to a gene: 7. This CDR3 contains 14 residues. TCRdb itself ran the RT-PCR reads through MiXCR, one entry per CDR3 protein. The table includes 200,000 to 250,000 distinct CDR3 sequences, 11% to 15% detected once. This chain uses TRBV12-3 or TRBV12-4 with TRBJ2-7, with 8 bases identical to TRBD1. Sequences were obtained from blood, either unsorted or a sorted T cell fraction (not recorded which). The clonotype comes from a human donor who was either an allogeneic HSCT recipient or a stem cell or donor lymphocyte infusion donor (not recorded which). It is not recorded whose cells these are; they may come from a transplant donor. CDR3 amino acids: CASSPWTGSYEQYF. As DNA, the CDR3 is TGTGCCAGCAGCCCCTGGACAGGGAGCTACGAGCAGTACTTC.